This is a list of T cell receptor beta chains from one sample in a study of shared clonotypes between healthy human individuals. Only in-frame clones appear in the TCRdb table, and some are missing; sequencing was by immunoSEQ multiplex PCR. The profile shows over 1.4 million clones, around 95% of them singletons. Sequenced sample: naive CD4+ T cells sorted from blood. These receptors came from a man aged 25 to 40 in good health. Each CDR3 is given without its conserved first and last residue. The D gene is left open where the match is weak. Size values are once, few and many counts, or a class for expanded clones, and some rows have none.

D	size	J	V	CDR3
TRBD2	once	TRBJ2-5	TRBV5-4	ASSDGTSGSSRETQY
NA	NA	TRBJ2-2	TRBV5-1	ASSLNRATGELF
TRBD1	NA	TRBJ2-7	TRBV6-1	ASSGQGQTYEQY
TRBD2	NA	TRBJ2-1	TRBV28	ASSLGTSGDYNEQF
NA	NA	TRBJ2-1	TRBV10-1	ASSESGGRVNEQF
TRBD1	NA	TRBJ2-7	TRBV6-5	ASSPRTGGSYEQY
NA	NA	TRBJ2-2	TRBV5-4	ASSSNYDGELF
TRBD2	once	TRBJ2-3	TRBV7-2	ASSSWGLAGADTQY
NA	NA	TRBJ1-3	TRBV2	ASRGSGNTIY
NA	NA	TRBJ1-1	TRBV5-1	ASSLTVTNTEAF
TRBD1	NA	TRBJ2-2	TRBV11-2	ASSLGQGAAGELF
TRBD1	NA	TRBJ2-7	TRBV7-2	ASTPRQGAKEQY
NA	NA	TRBJ2-5	TRBV5-4	ASSLGPGETQY
NA	NA	TRBJ2-1	TRBV18	ASSLAMSLYNEQF
NA	NA	TRBJ2-7	TRBV5-4	ASSLESSYEQY